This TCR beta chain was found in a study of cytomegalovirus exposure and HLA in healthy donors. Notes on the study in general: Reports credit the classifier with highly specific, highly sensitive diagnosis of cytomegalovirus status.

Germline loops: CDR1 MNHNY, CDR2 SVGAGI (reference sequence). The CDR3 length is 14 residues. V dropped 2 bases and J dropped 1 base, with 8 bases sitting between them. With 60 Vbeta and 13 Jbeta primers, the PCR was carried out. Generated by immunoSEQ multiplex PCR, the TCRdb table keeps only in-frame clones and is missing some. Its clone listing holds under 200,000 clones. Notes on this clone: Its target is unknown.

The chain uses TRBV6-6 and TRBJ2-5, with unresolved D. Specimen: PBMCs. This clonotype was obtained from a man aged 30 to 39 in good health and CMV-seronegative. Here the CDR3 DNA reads TGTGCCAGCAGTTACGGGCAGACCCAAGAGACCCAGTACTTC. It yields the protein CASSYGQTQETQYF.